This TCR beta chain appears in the sequencing data of a study of PD-L1 blockade in urothelial cancer. About the study: Patients, treated from about 2014 onward, received atezolizumab 1,200 mg intravenously every 3 weeks.

The method was immunoSEQ multiplex PCR; TCRdb's version includes in-frame clones alone and lacks a portion of them. The table shows about 51,000 clones, with more than 75% occurring only once. This CDR3 contains 13 residues. Trimming took 4 bases from V and 8 from J; bases not matched to a gene: 5. CDR1 is LNHNV, CDR2 YYDKDF, per germline (reference sequence). The receptor's source is a man between 60 and 75 years old with urothelial cancer. The rearrangement links TRBV15 to TRBJ1-2; 9 bases are shared with TRBD1. The source material was PBMCs, sampled around atezolizumab (anti-PD-L1) treatment. The CDR3 region has the DNA TGTGCCACCAGCATGAGGACAGGGGAAGGCTACACCTTC. It translates to CATSMRTGEGYTF.